This TCR beta chain came from a study of blood T cell repertoires in COVID-19. For the study at large: Material from acute and convalescent COVID-19 was sourced from the United States, Italy and Spain. T cells, B-cell-depleted T cells, or PBMCs supplied cDNA or gDNA.

Per the original methods: Counts of nucleated cells, estimated from reference gene primer amplification, were obtained. Assay used: immunoSEQ multiplex PCR; TCRdb lists only in-frame clones, some missing. The V and J calls and the clone size are those of that table, but D and trimming were determined from the DNA. The sample has tens of thousands of clones; about 89% are singletons. V lost 5 bases and J lost 5, with 12 bases in between. The CDR3 sequence is 14 residues long. Germline lookup yields CDR1 LNHDA and CDR2 SQIVND (reference sequence). Material for sequencing was peripheral blood. The source of this sequence is a man in his 70s with active or convalescent COVID-19. J is TRBJ1-4 and V is TRBV19; D might be TRBD1 (5 bases). CDR3: CASSGRQLNEKLFF. The CDR3 DNA follows: TGTGCCAGTAGTGGGCGACAGCTCAATGAAAAACTGTTTTTT.